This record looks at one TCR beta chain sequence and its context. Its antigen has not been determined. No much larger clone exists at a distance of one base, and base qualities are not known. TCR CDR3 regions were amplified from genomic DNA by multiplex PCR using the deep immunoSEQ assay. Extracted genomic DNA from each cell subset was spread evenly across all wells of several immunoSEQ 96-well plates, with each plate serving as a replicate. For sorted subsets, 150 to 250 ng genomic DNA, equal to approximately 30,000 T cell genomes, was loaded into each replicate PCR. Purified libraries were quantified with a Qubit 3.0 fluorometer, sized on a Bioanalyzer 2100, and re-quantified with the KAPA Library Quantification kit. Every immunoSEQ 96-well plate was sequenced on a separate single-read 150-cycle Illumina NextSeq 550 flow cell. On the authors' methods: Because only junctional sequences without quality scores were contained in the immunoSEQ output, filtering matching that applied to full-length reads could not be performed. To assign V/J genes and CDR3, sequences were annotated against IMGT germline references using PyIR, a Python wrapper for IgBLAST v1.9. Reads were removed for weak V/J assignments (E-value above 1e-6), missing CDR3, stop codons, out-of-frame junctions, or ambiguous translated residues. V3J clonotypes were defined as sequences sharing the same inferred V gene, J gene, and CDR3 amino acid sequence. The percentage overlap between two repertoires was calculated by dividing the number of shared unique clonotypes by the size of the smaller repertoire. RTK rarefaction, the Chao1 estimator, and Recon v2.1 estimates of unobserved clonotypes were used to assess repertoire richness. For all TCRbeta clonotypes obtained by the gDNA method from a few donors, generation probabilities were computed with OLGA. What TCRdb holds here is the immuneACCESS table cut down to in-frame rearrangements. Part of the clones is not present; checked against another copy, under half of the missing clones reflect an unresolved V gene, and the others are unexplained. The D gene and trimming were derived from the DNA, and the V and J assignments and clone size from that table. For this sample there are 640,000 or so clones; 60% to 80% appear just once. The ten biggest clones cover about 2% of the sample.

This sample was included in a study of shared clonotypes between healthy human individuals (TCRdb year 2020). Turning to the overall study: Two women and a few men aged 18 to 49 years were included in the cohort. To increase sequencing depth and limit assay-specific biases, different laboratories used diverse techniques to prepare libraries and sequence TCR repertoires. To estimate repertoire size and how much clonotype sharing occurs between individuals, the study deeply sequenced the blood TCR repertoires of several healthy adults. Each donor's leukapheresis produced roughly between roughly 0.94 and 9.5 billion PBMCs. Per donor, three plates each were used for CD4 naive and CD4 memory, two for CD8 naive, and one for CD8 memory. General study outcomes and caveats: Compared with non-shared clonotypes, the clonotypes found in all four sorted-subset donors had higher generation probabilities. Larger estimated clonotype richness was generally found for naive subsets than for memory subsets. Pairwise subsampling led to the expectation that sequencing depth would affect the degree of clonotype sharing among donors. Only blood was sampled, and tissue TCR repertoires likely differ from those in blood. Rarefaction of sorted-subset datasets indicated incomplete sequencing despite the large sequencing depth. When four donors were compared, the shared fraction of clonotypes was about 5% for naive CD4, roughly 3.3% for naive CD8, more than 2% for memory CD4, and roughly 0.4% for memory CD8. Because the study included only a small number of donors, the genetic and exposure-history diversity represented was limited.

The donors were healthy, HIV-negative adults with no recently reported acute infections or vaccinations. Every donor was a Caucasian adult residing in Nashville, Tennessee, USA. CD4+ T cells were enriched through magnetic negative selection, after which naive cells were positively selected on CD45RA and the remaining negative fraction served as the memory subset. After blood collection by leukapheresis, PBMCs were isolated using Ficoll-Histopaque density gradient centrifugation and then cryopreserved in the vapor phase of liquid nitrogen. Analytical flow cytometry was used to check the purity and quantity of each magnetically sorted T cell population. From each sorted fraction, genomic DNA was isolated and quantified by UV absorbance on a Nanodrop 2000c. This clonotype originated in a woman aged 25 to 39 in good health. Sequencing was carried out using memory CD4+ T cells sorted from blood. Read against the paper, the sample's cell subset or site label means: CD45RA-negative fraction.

The DNA sequence follows: TGTGCCAGCTCACCACCGACTCCAGGGACCACTGAAGCTTTCTTT. This codes for CASSPPTPGTTEAFF. The sequence links TRBV18 to TRBJ1-1, and possibly TRBD1, on 5 matching bases. The CDR3 spans 15 residues, from the cysteine through the phenylalanine. Only CDR3 DNA is held: 45 bases, read in frame from base 1. V and J lose 0 bases and 4 bases, and a span of 12 bases separates them. Based on the germline V gene, the CDR1 and CDR2 sequences are KGHSH and LQKENI.